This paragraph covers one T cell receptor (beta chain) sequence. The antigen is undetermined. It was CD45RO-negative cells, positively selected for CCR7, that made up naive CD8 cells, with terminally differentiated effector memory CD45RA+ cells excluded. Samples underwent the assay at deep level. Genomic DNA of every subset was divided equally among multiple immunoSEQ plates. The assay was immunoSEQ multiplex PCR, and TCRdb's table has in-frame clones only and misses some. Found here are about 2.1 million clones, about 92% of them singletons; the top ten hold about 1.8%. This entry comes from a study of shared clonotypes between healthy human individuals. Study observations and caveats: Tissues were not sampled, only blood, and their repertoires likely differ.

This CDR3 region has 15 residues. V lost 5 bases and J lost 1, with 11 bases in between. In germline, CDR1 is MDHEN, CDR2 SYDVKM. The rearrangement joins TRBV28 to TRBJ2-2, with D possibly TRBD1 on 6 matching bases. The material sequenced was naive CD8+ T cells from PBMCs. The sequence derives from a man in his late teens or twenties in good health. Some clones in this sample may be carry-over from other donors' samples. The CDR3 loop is CASSTGQRNTGELFF. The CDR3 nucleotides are TGTGCCAGCAGTACCGGACAGAGGAACACCGGGGAGCTGTTTTTT.